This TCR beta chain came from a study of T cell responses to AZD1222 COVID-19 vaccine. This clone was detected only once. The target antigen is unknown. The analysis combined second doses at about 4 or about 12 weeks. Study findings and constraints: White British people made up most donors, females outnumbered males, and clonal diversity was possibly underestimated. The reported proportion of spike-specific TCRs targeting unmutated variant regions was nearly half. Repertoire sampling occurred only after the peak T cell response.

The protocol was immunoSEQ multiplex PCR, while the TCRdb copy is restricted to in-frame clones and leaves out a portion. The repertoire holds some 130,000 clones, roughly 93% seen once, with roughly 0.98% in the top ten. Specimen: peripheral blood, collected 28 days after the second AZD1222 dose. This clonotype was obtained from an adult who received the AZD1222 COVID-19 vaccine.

In DNA, the CDR3 is TGTGCCTGGAGTGTAGGGGTTAGTCAGCCCCAGCATTTT. Translating gives CAWSVGVSQPQHF. The chain is built from TRBV30 and TRBJ1-5; tentative D call: TRBD1 (5 bases). Germline V lookup: CDR1 GTSNPN, CDR2 SVGIG (reference sequence). V was trimmed by 0 bases and J by 6 bases, leaving 9 bases between them. This CDR3 is 13 amino acids long.